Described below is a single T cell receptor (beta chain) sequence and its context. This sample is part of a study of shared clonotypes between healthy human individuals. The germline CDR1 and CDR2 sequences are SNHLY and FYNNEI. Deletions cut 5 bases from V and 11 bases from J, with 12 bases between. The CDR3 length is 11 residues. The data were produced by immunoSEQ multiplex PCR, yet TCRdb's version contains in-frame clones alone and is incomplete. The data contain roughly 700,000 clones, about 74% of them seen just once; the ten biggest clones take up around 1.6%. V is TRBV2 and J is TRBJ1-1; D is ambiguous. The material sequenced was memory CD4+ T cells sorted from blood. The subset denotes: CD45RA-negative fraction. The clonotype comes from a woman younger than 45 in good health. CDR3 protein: CASSRMTVAFF. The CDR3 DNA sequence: TGTGCCAGCAGTAGAATGACCGTGGCTTTCTTT. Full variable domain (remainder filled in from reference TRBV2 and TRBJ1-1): EPEVTQTPSHQVTQMGQEVILRCVPISNHLYFYWYRQILGQKVEFLVSFYNNEISEKSEIFDDQFSVERPDGSNFTLKIRSTKLEDSAMYFCASSRMTVAFFGQGTRLTVV.